The text below deals with one T cell receptor beta chain. The antigen is unknown. J gave up 6 bases and V 5 bases, and 4 bases lay outside the gene matches. The CDR3 is 15 amino acids. Germline CDR1 SGHTA, CDR2 FQGNSA. MiXCR, applied by TCRdb to the RT-PCR reads, yields one record per CDR3 protein. The table includes hundreds of thousands of distinct CDR3 sequences, 13% to 15% detected once. This entry is derived from a study of response to subunit inactivated influenza vaccine. Study results and caveats: Every seasonal influenza vaccination brings in few new T cells, the authors suggested.

The source material was PBMCs from blood, sampled 14 days before vaccination. The TCR comes from a man in his forties or fifties who received an inactivated influenza vaccine. V gene TRBV7-2 combines with J gene TRBJ2-2; 12 nucleotides line up with TRBD2. The CDR3 nucleotides are TGTGCCAGCAGCCCAGCTAGCGGGGGGGCCGGGGAGCTGTTTTTT. Protein: CASSPASGGAGELFF.